Shown below are 21 T cell receptor beta chains from a single sample sequenced in a study of early T cells in non-severe SARS-CoV-2 infection. TCRdb reanalysed the 5' RACE reads using MiXCR and keeps one entry per CDR3 protein. The sample records tens of thousands of distinct CDR3 sequences, under 15% being singletons. The material was whole blood, obtained at baseline. Receptors originate from an adult who was a healthcare worker with PCR-confirmed SARS-CoV-2 infection or an uninfected control (not recorded which).

This clonotype was counted a few times. V gene TRBV18 combines with J gene TRBJ1-6; TRBD1 agrees at 7 bases. V gave up 1 base and J gave up 5 bases; unmatched junction bases: 5. This CDR3 comprises 16 residues. Germline V gene sequence: CDR1 KGHSH, CDR2 LQKENI. The CDR3 protein is CASSPLQGQNNSPLHF. The CDR3 DNA is TGTGCCAGCTCACCACTTCAGGGACAGAATAATTCACCCCTCCACTTT.

This clonotype has only a few counts. The genes are TRBV12-3 or TRBV12-4 and TRBJ2-1; 10 positions agree with TRBD1. J lost 0 bases, V lost 3 bases, and 8 bases had no gene match. The CDR3 extends over 18 amino acids. The CDR3 sequence is CASSLDRGDLSSYNEQFF. The CDR3 DNA follows: TGTGCCAGCAGTTTGGACAGGGGGGACCTAAGCTCCTACAATGAGCAGTTCTTC.

This clonotype was observed a handful of times. The CDR3 is CATSDLGSSYGYTF. The CDR3 coding sequence is TGTGCCACCAGTGATTTGGGCAGTTCCTATGGCTACACCTTC. This chain connects TRBV24-1 to TRBJ1-2; D gene ambiguous. Germline lookup yields CDR1 KGHDR and CDR2 SFDVKD. V lost 0 bases and J 4 bases, leaving 8 bases between the germline ends. The CDR3 length is 14 residues.

This clonotype was seen a few times. Relative to the germline gene, one junction end is altered; a read error may explain this. The V gene is TRBV7-7, the J gene TRBJ2-5; 8 nucleotides align to TRBD2. Looked up from germline, CDR1 is SSHAT and CDR2 is FNYEAQ (reference sequence). CDR3 length equals 14 residues. CDR3 sequence reads: CASSKTSEQETQYF. The DNA for the CDR3 is TGTGCTAGCAGCAAGACTAGCGAACAAGAGACCCAGTACTTC.

This clonotype was picked up many times. The chain carries TRBV21-1 and TRBJ2-1; the D call TRBD1 from the table was never checked on the DNA. TRBV21-1 is a pseudogene locus. The CDR3 runs 14 residues. This CDR3 is CATFRGTSYNEQFF. CDR3 in DNA: TGTGCCACCTTCAGGGGGACCTCCTACAATGAGCAGTTCTTC.

This clonotype occurred many times. The rearrangement joins TRBV7-2 to TRBJ1-1; D call uncertain. CDR3 length: 13 residues. The V end lost 5 bases, the J end lost 1 base, and 8 bases lay between the germline ends. CDR1 is SGHTA and CDR2 is FQGNSA in the germline V gene. The CDR3 DNA reads as TGTGCCAGCAGCCGAGACTCGAACACTGAAGCTTTCTTT. Translation: CASSRDSNTEAFF.

This clonotype turned up a few times. The chain links TRBV5-5 to TRBJ1-2; no definite D call. V gave up 4 bases and J gave up 6 bases, with 13 bases separating them. The CDR3 is 13 amino acids. Germline assignment: CDR1 SGHKS and CDR2 YYEKEE (reference sequence). Here the CDR3 DNA reads TGTGCCAGCAGCCCCCGCGGGTCGCATGGCTACACCTTC. Translating it yields CASSPRGSHGYTF.

The rearrangement joins TRBV5-1 to TRBJ2-1; unclear D gene. Germline CDR1 and CDR2: SGHRS and YFSETQ. Trimming cost V 3 bases and J 7 bases, with 14 bases left between them. The CDR3 runs to 14 residues. Here the CDR3 reads CASSWAFRANEQFF. For the CDR3, the DNA is TGCGCCAGCAGCTGGGCTTTTAGAGCGAATGAGCAGTTCTTC.

This clonotype occurred a few times. The chain combines TRBV5-6 with TRBJ1-5; D not certain. In germline, CDR1 is SGHDT, CDR2 YYEEEE. This CDR3 contains 16 residues. The ends were cut back, 0 bases at V and 4 bases at J, with 14 bases in the middle. CDR3 coding DNA: TGTGCCAGCAGCTTGGGGTGGGAGGTAGAGAATCAGCCCCAGCATTTT. Its translation is CASSLGWEVENQPQHF.

This clonotype has only a few counts. This chain links TRBV19 with TRBJ2-6; D perhaps matches TRBD1 (6 bases). Germline V gene data show CDR1 as LNHDA and CDR2 as SQIVND (reference sequence). The CDR3 sequence is 16 residues long. The ends were cut back, 3 bases at V and 0 bases at J, with 9 bases in the middle. The CDR3 reads CASSMDRTSGANVLTF. Written as DNA, the CDR3 is TGTGCCAGTAGTATGGACAGAACCTCTGGGGCCAACGTCCTGACTTTC.

This clonotype has more than one count but fewer than ten. The chain joins TRBV14 to TRBJ1-1, with TRBD1 identical over 11 bases. CDR1 and CDR2 from the germline V gene are SGHDN and FVKESK. This CDR3 is 14 amino acids long. The ends lost 5 bases at V and 5 bases at J; junction bases unmatched: 4. CDR3 nucleotides: TGTGCCAGCAGCATGGGACAGGGGGTGACTGAAGCTTTCTTT. Its translation is CASSMGQGVTEAFF.

In its sample, this clonotype was seen a few times. This chain connects TRBV19 to TRBJ1-2, with TRBD1 identical over 8 bases. This CDR3 is built from 15 residues. The V gene end was trimmed by 1 base and the J gene end by 4 bases; junction bases not matched to a gene: 5. Germline loops: CDR1 LNHDA, CDR2 SQIVND (reference sequence). The CDR3 coding sequence is TGTGCCAGTAGTATAGCCCCCGGACAGGGCTATGGCTACACCTTC. It codes for CASSIAPGQGYGYTF.

This clonotype was picked up a small number of times. The chain recombines TRBV15 with TRBJ2-2; D not resolved. Trimming shortened V by 1 base and J by 2 bases, and 17 bases separated the two germline ends. Germline V lookup: CDR1 LNHNV, CDR2 YYDKDF (reference sequence). The CDR3 runs to 18 residues. CDR3 nucleotides: TGTGCCACCAGCAGAGGGCCTCACGTCAACCTAAACACCGGGGAGCTGTTTTTT. It encodes CATSRGPHVNLNTGELFF.

V is TRBV7-2 and J is TRBJ2-1; 9 positions match TRBD2. V trimming: 7 bases; J trimming: 5 bases; junction bases outside the gene matches: 15. In germline, CDR1 is SGHTA, CDR2 FQGNSA. The CDR3 loop spans 17 amino acids. CDR3 DNA: TGTGCCAGCATCCATCGGGGACTAGCCTTTTCGGACAATGAGCAGTTCTTC. This codes for CASIHRGLAFSDNEQFF.

There are many counts of this clonotype. The chain joins TRBV7-9 to TRBJ2-7, with D possibly TRBD1 on 5 matching bases. In germline, CDR1 is SEHNR, CDR2 FQNEAQ (reference sequence). This CDR3 spans 14 amino acids. Trimming took off 5 bases at V and 5 bases at J, with 16 bases between the two ends. The CDR3 DNA reads as TGTGCCAGCAGCCCCTGGGCAGGGTCCCACGAGCAGTACTTC. Protein product: CASSPWAGSHEQYF.

The genes are TRBV29-1 and TRBJ2-3; no clear D. The CDR3 sequence is 12 residues long. CDR1 is SQVTM and CDR2 is ANQGSEA in the germline V gene. V was pared by 4 bases and J by 6 bases, with 11 bases between. CDR3 sequence (DNA): TGCAGCGTTGCCCCTGAAGGGGATACGCAGTATTTT. This codes for CSVAPEGDTQYF.

This clonotype was observed at least ten times. This chain links TRBV7-9 with TRBJ1-4, with D possibly being TRBD1 (5 bases). Trimming took off 5 bases at V and 3 bases at J, with 13 bases between the two ends. CDR1 and CDR2 (germline): SEHNR, FQNEAQ (reference sequence). The CDR3 runs to 15 residues. The CDR3 reads CASSLSQGSNEKLFF. Here the CDR3 DNA reads TGTGCCAGCAGCCTGTCCCAGGGATCTAATGAAAAACTGTTTTTT.

This clonotype was seen a few times. The V and J genes are TRBV9 and TRBJ2-3; 7 bases are shared with TRBD2. Germline lookup yields CDR1 SGDLS and CDR2 YYNGEE. The V gene end was trimmed by 3 bases and the J gene end by 3 bases; junction bases not matched to a gene: 7. The CDR3 sequence is 15 residues long. CDR3 loop: CASSGVGLLTDTQYF. For the CDR3, the DNA is TGTGCCAGCAGCGGTGTGGGACTACTTACAGATACGCAGTATTTT. The whole variable domain, remainder taken from reference TRBV9 and TRBJ2-3, is DSGVTQTPKHLITATGQRVTLRCSPRSGDLSVYWYQQSLDQGLQFLIQYYNGEERAKGNILERFSAQQFPDLHSELNLSSLELGDSALYFCASSGVGLLTDTQYFGPGTRLTVL.

In this sample, this clonotype turned up many times. This sequence joins TRBV9 and TRBJ2-1; D perhaps matches TRBD2 (6 bases). This CDR3 is 16 amino acids long. Germline CDR1 and CDR2: SGDLS and YYNGEE. V was shortened by 3 bases and J by 4 bases, with 17 bases between the two germline ends. In nucleotides, the CDR3 is TGTGCCAGCAGCGCCCAGGGACTTGAAAGGTACAATGAGCAGTTCTTC. Its translation is CASSAQGLERYNEQFF.

This clonotype was found a few times. This chain uses TRBV30 with TRBJ2-2; D is unclear. V lost 3 bases and J 6 bases, leaving 14 bases between the germline ends. The CDR3 loop spans 14 amino acids. Germline-derived CDR1 and CDR2 are GTSNPN and SVGIG (reference sequence). The CDR3 loop is CAWRPGPFAGELFF. The CDR3 region has the DNA TGTGCCTGGAGGCCCGGACCATTTGCCGGGGAGCTGTTTTTT. The variable domain in full, with the rest retrieved from reference TRBV30 and TRBJ2-2, is SQTIHQWPATLVQPVGSPLSLECTVEGTSNPNLYWYRQAAGRGLQLLFYSVGIGQISSEVPQNLSASRPQDRQFILSSKKLLLSDSGFYLCAWRPGPFAGELFFGEGSRLTVL.

This clonotype has just a few counts. The genes are TRBV7-8 and TRBJ2-1, with D possibly TRBD2 on 6 matching bases. This CDR3 is 14 amino acids long. V was trimmed by 1 base and J by 10 bases, leaving 14 bases between them. Germline CDR1 reads SGHVS; CDR2 reads FQNEAQ. In DNA, the CDR3 is TGTGCCAGCAGCTTAGAGGCTAGCGCTAGAGAGCAGTTCTTC. Translating gives CASSLEASAREQFF.